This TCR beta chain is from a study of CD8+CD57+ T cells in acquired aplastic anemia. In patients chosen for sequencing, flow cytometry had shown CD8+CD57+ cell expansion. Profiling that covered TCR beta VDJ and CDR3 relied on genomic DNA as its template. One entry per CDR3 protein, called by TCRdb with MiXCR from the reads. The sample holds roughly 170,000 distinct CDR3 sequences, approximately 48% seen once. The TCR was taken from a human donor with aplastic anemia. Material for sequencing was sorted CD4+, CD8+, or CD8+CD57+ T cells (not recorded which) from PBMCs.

CDR3 bases: TGTGCCAGCAGCTTTCGGGGGACCGTTTCCGATGCGCAGTATTTT. Its protein product is CASSFRGTVSDAQYF. This chain joins TRBV11-1 and TRBJ2-3, with D possibly being TRBD2 (6 bases). Germline V CDR1 and CDR2: SGHAT, FQDESV (reference sequence). V was clipped by 3 bases and J by 10 bases, with 20 bases between them. CDR3 size: 15 residues.